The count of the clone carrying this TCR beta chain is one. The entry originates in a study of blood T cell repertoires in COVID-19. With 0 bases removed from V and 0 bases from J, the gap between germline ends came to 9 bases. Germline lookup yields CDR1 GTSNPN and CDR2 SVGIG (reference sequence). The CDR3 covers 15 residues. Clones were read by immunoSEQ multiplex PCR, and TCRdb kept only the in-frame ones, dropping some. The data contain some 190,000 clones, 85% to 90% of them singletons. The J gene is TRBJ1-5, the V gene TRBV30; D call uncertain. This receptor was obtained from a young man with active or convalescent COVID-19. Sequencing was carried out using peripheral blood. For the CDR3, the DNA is TGTGCCTGGAGTGTCCGTTCGGGTAGCAATCAGCCCCAGCATTTT. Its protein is CAWSVRSGSNQPQHF.